A selection of T cell receptor beta chains follows, all from one sample in a study of cytomegalovirus exposure and HLA in healthy donors. The protocol was immunoSEQ multiplex PCR, while the TCRdb copy is restricted to in-frame clones and leaves out a portion. This sample lists about 170,000 clones; its ten largest clones have 1.3%. Sequencing was performed on PBMCs. These receptors were collected from a woman in her sixties in good health and CMV-seronegative. Each CDR3 is given with its conserved first and last residue. D genes are given only for firm matches.

J	length	V	D	CDR3	DNA
TRBJ2-7	15	TRBV30	TRBD1	CACVTRDRVTYEQYF	TGTGCCTGCGTCACCCGGGACAGGGTGACCTACGAGCAGTACTTC
TRBJ2-2	14	TRBV2	.	CASTRDIVTGELFF	TGTGCCAGCACCCGGGATATAGTAACCGGGGAGCTGTTTTTT
TRBJ1-1	12	TRBV7-9	.	CASSRGGPEAFF	TGTGCCAGCAGCCGGGGGGGGCCTGAAGCTTTCTTT
TRBJ2-7	11	TRBV30	TRBD1	CAWERTGAQYF	TGTGCCTGGGAAAGGACAGGGGCACAGTACTTC
TRBJ2-5	14	TRBV10-3	.	CAISGRDNQETQYF	TGTGCCATCAGTGGCCGGGACAACCAAGAGACCCAGTACTTC
TRBJ2-1	15	TRBV2	TRBD2	CASNPSGSPYNEQFF	TGTGCCAGCAATCCTAGCGGGAGTCCCTACAATGAGCAGTTCTTC
TRBJ1-1	18	TRBV27	TRBD1	CASSLRTQGVAWATEAFF	TGTGCCAGCAGTTTGAGAACACAGGGGGTTGCGTGGGCCACTGAAGCTTTCTTT
TRBJ2-1	18	TRBV15	TRBD2	CATSRDWGVAGDQNEQFF	TGTGCCACCAGCAGAGATTGGGGGGTAGCGGGAGATCAAAATGAGCAGTTCTTC
TRBJ1-2	14	TRBV10-3	.	CAISQGQGSYGYTF	TGTGCCATCAGCCAGGGTCAGGGGAGCTATGGCTACACCTTC
TRBJ2-2	18	TRBV5-1	TRBD2	CASSIRTSGRSNTGELFF	TGCGCCAGCAGCATACGGACTAGCGGGAGGTCGAACACCGGGGAGCTGTTTTTT
TRBJ2-7	16	TRBV9	.	CASSLGVGGSSYEQYF	TGTGCCAGCAGCCTAGGGGTTGGGGGGAGCTCCTACGAGCAGTACTTC
TRBJ2-7	13	TRBV29-1	.	CSVEAGNSYEQYF	TGCAGCGTTGAAGCCGGGAATTCCTACGAGCAGTACTTC
TRBJ2-7	13	TRBV5-1	.	CASSFTGVGEQYF	TGCGCCAGCAGCTTCACGGGAGTGGGAGAGCAGTACTTC
TRBJ1-1	14	TRBV10-3	.	CAITQTGGGTEAFF	TGTGCCATCACCCAGACGGGGGGCGGGACTGAAGCTTTCTTT
TRBJ2-7	13	TRBV7-6	.	CASPWGSEYEQYF	TGTGCCAGCCCGTGGGGCAGCGAGTACGAGCAGTACTTC
TRBJ1-1	19	TRBV6-1	.	CASSEATKGHRPTNTEAFF	TGTGCCAGCAGTGAAGCTACGAAGGGACACCGACCGACGAACACTGAAGCTTTCTTT
TRBJ1-2	13	TRBV7-9	.	CASSLVESYGYTF	TGTGCCAGCAGCTTAGTTGAGAGCTATGGCTACACCTTC
TRBJ1-5	16	TRBV19	.	CASSIELAYSNQPQHF	TGTGCCAGTAGTATAGAGTTGGCTTATAGCAATCAGCCCCAGCATTTT
TRBJ2-7	16	TRBV10-3	TRBD1	CAIRPGQGLSSYEQYF	TGTGCCATACGACCGGGACAGGGGTTATCCTCCTACGAGCAGTACTTC
TRBJ1-4	16	TRBV7-8	.	CASSPETGRTNEKLFF	TGTGCCAGCAGCCCGGAGACAGGTCGGACTAATGAAAAACTGTTTTTT
TRBJ2-7	11	TRBV29-1	.	CSVDGFGEQYF	TGCAGCGTTGACGGGTTCGGGGAGCAGTACTTC
TRBJ1-2	11	TRBV30	.	CAWSPADGYTF	TGTGCCTGGAGCCCTGCAGATGGCTACACCTTC
TRBJ2-3	15	TRBV5-1	TRBD2	CASSSTSGRPDTQYF	TGCGCCAGCAGCTCGACTAGCGGGAGGCCAGATACGCAGTATTTT
TRBJ1-5	14	TRBV7-2	.	CASSLTDSNQPQHF	TGTGCCAGCAGCTTGACAGATAGCAATCAGCCCCAGCATTTT
TRBJ1-2	14	TRBV19	.	CASSKTAFNYGYTF	TGTGCCAGTAGTAAGACAGCCTTTAACTATGGCTACACCTTC
TRBJ2-7	12	TRBV30	.	CAWRDSSYEQYF	TGTGCCTGGAGGGACAGCTCCTACGAGCAGTACTTC
TRBJ2-3	16	TRBV7-2	TRBD2	CASSLTSGGTPDTQYF	TGTGCCAGCAGCTTAACTAGCGGGGGGACCCCAGATACGCAGTATTTT
TRBJ1-1	10	TRBV7-9	.	CASSFVEAFF	TGTGCCAGCAGCTTCGTTGAAGCTTTCTTT
TRBJ2-1	13	TRBV30	.	CAWYARARNEQFF	TGTGCCTGGTACGCGAGGGCGCGTAATGAGCAGTTCTTC
TRBJ1-5	15	TRBV19	.	CASSTTGTSNQPQHF	TGTGCCAGTAGTACTACAGGGACTAGCAATCAGCCCCAGCATTTT
TRBJ2-2	18	TRBV4-1	TRBD2	CASSHPGLAGGHTGELFF	TGCGCCAGCAGCCACCCGGGACTAGCGGGGGGACACACCGGGGAGCTGTTTTTT
TRBJ1-5	13	TRBV6-5	.	CASSYGGNQPQHF	TGTGCCAGCAGTTACGGCGGGAATCAGCCCCAGCATTTT
TRBJ1-2	15	TRBV27	TRBD1	CASSLSRTGLYGYTF	TGTGCCAGCAGTTTATCAAGGACAGGCCTCTATGGCTACACCTTC
TRBJ2-3	14	TRBV7-9	.	CASSHTTSTDTQYF	TGTGCCAGCAGCCACACTACTAGCACAGATACGCAGTATTTT
TRBJ2-7	17	TRBV19	.	CASSIAHGKGNSYEQYF	TGTGCCAGTAGTATAGCCCACGGGAAGGGTAACTCCTACGAGCAGTACTTC
TRBJ1-2	12	TRBV6-1	TRBD1	CASARGSYGYTF	TGTGCCAGCGCCAGGGGGAGCTATGGCTACACCTTC
TRBJ2-5	15	TRBV9	TRBD2	CASSPTSGVQETQYF	TGTGCCAGCAGCCCGACTAGCGGGGTCCAAGAGACCCAGTACTTC
TRBJ1-6	19	TRBV7-6	.	CASSLYGAKALSYNSPLHF	TGTGCCAGCAGCTTATATGGGGCCAAGGCTCTCTCCTATAATTCACCCCTCCACTTT
TRBJ1-2	13	TRBV4-3	TRBD1	CASSQDRTGSYTF	TGCGCCAGCAGCCAAGATAGGACAGGTAGCTACACCTTC
TRBJ2-1	17	TRBV9	TRBD2	CASSSLLAGTPYNEQFF	TGTGCCAGCAGCTCACTTTTAGCGGGGACCCCATACAATGAGCAGTTCTTC
TRBJ2-7	11	TRBV6-6	TRBD2	CASRLAGLQYF	TGTGCCAGCAGGCTAGCGGGGTTGCAGTACTTC
TRBJ1-3	16	TRBV19	TRBD1	CASNGQALGSGNTIYF	TGTGCCAGTAATGGACAGGCCCTTGGCTCTGGAAACACCATATATTTT
TRBJ1-5	21	TRBV19	TRBD1	CASSIGGNRDRGSRSMKPQHF	TGTGCCAGTAGTATAGGGGGGAACCGGGACAGGGGTTCCCGGTCTATGAAGCCCCAGCATTTT
TRBJ2-7	15	TRBV7-3	TRBD1	CASSLTGDRAYEQYF	TGTGCCAGCAGCTTAACAGGGGACAGGGCCTACGAGCAGTACTTC
TRBJ1-2	14	TRBV19	.	CAVSRSDSLYGYTF	TGTGCCGTCAGTAGGAGTGATTCGCTCTATGGCTACACCTTC
TRBJ1-1	14	TRBV7-2	TRBD1	CASSLFDTGAEAFF	TGTGCCAGCAGCTTGTTTGACACAGGGGCTGAAGCTTTCTTT
TRBJ2-3	16	TRBV19	TRBD2	CASSFQLAGGTDTQYF	TGTGCCAGTAGTTTTCAACTAGCGGGGGGCACAGATACGCAGTATTTT
TRBJ2-7	13	TRBV6-1	.	CASRGTGMLEQYF	TGTGCCAGCAGAGGCACGGGGATGTTGGAGCAGTACTTC
TRBJ1-1	14	TRBV6-5	.	CASSSAGRDTEAFF	TGTGCCAGCAGCTCTGCGGGAAGGGACACTGAAGCTTTCTTT
TRBJ2-5	14	TRBV5-1	.	CASSLGRGKETQYF	TGCGCCAGCAGCTTGGGTCGCGGGAAAGAGACCCAGTACTTC
TRBJ1-2	15	TRBV19	TRBD1	CASSRLSQGNYGYTF	TGTGCCAGTAGTAGATTATCACAGGGGAACTATGGCTACACCTTC
TRBJ1-5	14	TRBV5-5	.	CASSSGGGSQPQHF	TGTGCCAGCAGCTCGGGGGGGGGCTCCCAGCCCCAGCATTTT
TRBJ2-2	14	TRBV19	.	CASSLEEGTGELFF	TGTGCCAGTAGTCTGGAAGAGGGCACCGGGGAGCTGTTTTTT
TRBJ2-1	15	TRBV7-2	TRBD2	CASSWTGTTYNEQFF	TGTGCCAGCAGCTGGACCGGGACTACCTACAATGAGCAGTTCTTC
TRBJ1-4	15	TRBV5-1	TRBD1	CASSAGQGEGKKLFF	TGCGCCAGCAGCGCGGGACAGGGGGAAGGGAAAAAACTGTTTTTT